The 16 T cell receptor beta chains listed next were all sequenced from one sample in a study of blood T cells in healthy people across ages (dated by TCRdb to 2015 to 2017). Library method: 5' RACE. Sequencing relied on an Illumina HiSeq 2500. A second PCR of about 7 to 12 cycles was performed with a sample-barcoded 5' primer and a J-beta primer mix. Using fastp trimming at Q25 and MiXCR clonotype assembly, TCRdb reanalyzed the public sequencing data and kept in-frame beta chains. Every entry covers one CDR3 protein and lists the most common genes and DNA from its rows. The sample table lists some 1.4 million distinct CDR3 sequences, roughly 40% of them with a count of one. The ten most abundant clones make up roughly 8.2% of the sample. The material sequenced was blood. Receptor source: a woman aged 18-29 years in good health.

This chain uses TRBV5-1 with TRBJ2-4; no clear D. The DNA matches TRBJ2-7 better at its end, which makes the J call doubtful. Germline loops: CDR1 SGHRS, CDR2 YFSETQ. CDR3 length: 16 amino acids. CDR3 amino acids: CASSFGNGLSSYEQYF. The CDR3 DNA follows: TGCGCCAGTAGTTTTGGAAACGGATTAAGCTCCTACGAGCAGTACTTC.

This clonotype was detected only a few times. The chain is built from TRBV30 and TRBJ2-3; 7 bases are a match to TRBD1. The CDR3 contains 11 residues. Per the germline V gene, CDR1 is GTSNPN and CDR2 is SVGIG (reference sequence). V lost 4 bases, J lost 6 bases, and 1 base stayed unmatched. The CDR3 here is CAWTGGDTQYF. CDR3 nucleotide sequence: TGTGCCTGGACAGGGGGTGATACGCAGTATTTT.

The gene calls are TRBV4-1 and TRBJ1-1; 9 bases line up with TRBD1. CDR1 MGHRA and CDR2 YSYEKL come from the germline V gene. CDR3 length: 13 amino acids. V shed 1 base and J 11 bases; nucleotides not matched to a gene: 5. This CDR3 reads CASSQVWDRAAFF. CDR3 coding DNA: TGCGCCAGCAGCCAAGTCTGGGACAGGGCGGCTTTCTTT.

The chain joins TRBV5-1 to TRBJ2-1; 11 positions agree with TRBD2. From germline, CDR1 is SGHRS and CDR2 YFSETQ. This CDR3 has 13 residues. With 3 bases clipped from V and 15 bases from J, the junction kept 8 bases outside the gene matches. The CDR3 region has the DNA TGCGCCAGCAGCTCACCTGGACTAGCGGGCGGGTTCTTC. Its protein product is CASSSPGLAGGFF.

This clonotype was picked up a small number of times. The CDR3 loop reads CASSLRPSSGSNEQFF. CDR3 DNA: TGTGCCAGCAGCTTGCGGCCGTCTAGCGGGAGTAATGAGCAGTTCTTC. The rearrangement joins TRBV5-8 to TRBJ2-1; 10 bases are a match to TRBD2. The junction had 8 bases not matched to a gene; V was cut back by 1 base and J by 7 bases. CDR1 and CDR2 (germline): SGHTS, YDEGEE. The CDR3 runs 16 residues.

The V and J genes are TRBV25-1 and TRBJ2-1; 11 bases match TRBD2. Germline V lookup: CDR1 MGHDK, CDR2 SYGVNS. This CDR3 comprises 18 residues. V was pared by 1 base and J by 4 bases, with 9 bases of the junction left unmatched. The CDR3 coding sequence is TGTGCCAGCAGTGAATTTTATAGCGGGGGGGGAATTTACAATGAGCAGTTCTTC. The encoded protein is CASSEFYSGGGIYNEQFF.

This clonotype was seen a handful of times. This chain links TRBV11-2 with TRBJ2-5; a weak D match, TRBD2 (6 bases). Germline assignment: CDR1 SGHAT and CDR2 FQNNGV. CDR3 length: 16 residues. V gave up 3 bases and J gave up 1 base, with 15 bases separating them. DNA of the CDR3: TGTGCCAGCAGCTTCGCCGCGGCGGGGACCCAAGAGACCCAGTACTTC. Translation gives CASSFAAAGTQETQYF.

The gene calls are TRBV9 and TRBJ1-1; D call uncertain. The V end was cut by 0 bases, the J end by 2 bases, with 11 bases between. Germline CDR1 is SGDLS and CDR2 is YYNGEE. The CDR3 consists of 15 residues. The CDR3 sequence: CASSVASSLNTEAFF. In nucleotides, the CDR3 is TGTGCCAGCAGCGTAGCCTCCAGTCTAAACACTGAAGCTTTCTTT.

The chain carries TRBV12-3 or TRBV12-4 and TRBJ1-4; D call uncertain. The CDR3 covers 12 residues. Trimming took off 6 bases at V and 6 bases at J, with 8 bases between the two ends. In DNA, the CDR3 is TGTGCCAGCAGGTTTAACGATGAAAAACTGTTTTTT. Encoded protein: CASRFNDEKLFF.

The chain is built from TRBV5-1 and TRBJ1-1; tentatively, D is TRBD1 (6 bases). CDR1 is SGHRS, CDR2 YFSETQ, per germline. Trimming removed 0 bases at V and 6 bases at J, with 15 bases between. The CDR3 is 15 residues long. DNA of the CDR3: TGCGCCAGCAGCTTGGGTGACGGGGGCCGGGCTGAAGCTTTCTTT. Its protein product is CASSLGDGGRAEAFF.

The V gene is TRBV20-1, the J gene TRBJ2-1; 8 bases agree with TRBD2. This CDR3 spans 16 amino acids. Germline values: CDR1 DFQATT, CDR2 SNEGSKA (reference sequence). The J segment lost 1 base and the V segment lost 3 bases, leaving 8 bases of the junction unmatched. The CDR3 here is CSASERELKSYNEQFF. For the CDR3, the DNA is TGCAGTGCTAGTGAGCGGGAGTTGAAGTCCTACAATGAGCAGTTCTTC.

The CDR3 loop is CSVDGTSEQFF. The CDR3, as DNA: TGCAGCGTTGATGGGACAAGTGAGCAGTTCTTC. The J gene is TRBJ2-1, the V gene TRBV29-1, with a possible D match to TRBD1 (6 bases). Trimming removed 3 bases from V and 9 bases from J, with 9 bases in between. The CDR3 spans 11 residues. Germline CDR1 is SQVTM and CDR2 is ANQGSEA.

V is TRBV27 and J is TRBJ2-3; 9 bases match TRBD2. There are 18 residues in the CDR3. J was trimmed by 0 bases and V by 5 bases; bases with no gene match: 12. Germline V gene sequence: CDR1 MNHEY, CDR2 SMNVEV (reference sequence). Here the CDR3 reads CASSRKSSSGASTDTQYF. CDR3 sequence (DNA): TGTGCCAGCAGTCGCAAAAGCTCTAGCGGGGCTAGCACAGATACGCAGTATTTT.

The V gene is TRBV18, the J gene TRBJ2-1, with 7 bases aligning to TRBD1. The J call is uncertain, as TRBJ2-7 better fits the DNA end. Germline assignment: CDR1 KGHSH and CDR2 LQKENI. The CDR3 loop spans 14 amino acids. CDR3 in amino acids: CASSPGTEYNEQYF. The DNA for the CDR3 is TGTGCCAGCTCACCCGGGACAGAATACAATGAGCAGTACTTC.

The J gene is TRBJ1-2, the V gene TRBV25-1; D is perhaps TRBD1 (5 bases). Germline V gives CDR1 MGHDK, CDR2 SYGVNS. The CDR3 loop spans 12 amino acids. V was clipped by 7 bases and J by 1 base, with 7 bases between them. CDR3: CASKGNNYGYTF. The CDR3 coding sequence is TGTGCCAGCAAGGGGAATAACTATGGCTACACCTTC.

The chain joins TRBV20-1 to TRBJ1-5, with 7 bases that match TRBD1. Germline V gene sequence: CDR1 DFQATT, CDR2 SNEGSKA (reference sequence). CDR3 length: 19 residues. J lost 2 bases, V lost 0 bases, and 16 bases had no gene match. The CDR3 sequence is CSARDLKHRGSSGNQPQHF. The CDR3 DNA follows: TGCAGTGCTAGAGATCTTAAACACAGGGGAAGTAGTGGCAATCAGCCCCAGCATTTT.